This T cell receptor beta chain stems from a study of chemoradiotherapy in HPV16-positive cancers. Study at large: A couple of HPV16-positive patients' cells yielded candidate HPV-specific clones and common motifs.

This table comes from immunoSEQ multiplex PCR, and its TCRdb copy is limited to in-frame clones, with some not included. The table records several hundred clones, 30% to 40% of them present only once. Worth noting for this clone: The antigen remains undetermined.

Study-level findings and limits: Non-HPV-specific T cells did not expand in tumors during treatment, whereas candidate HPV-specific clones and E7-related motifs did. Better recurrence-free survival went with HPV-responsive T-cell expansion in HPV16-positive patients.

Samples were taken several times over chemoradiotherapy. V lost 5 bases and J lost 0, with 8 bases in between. Per germline, CDR1 SGHVS and CDR2 FQNEAQ. The CDR3 contains 15 residues. This material was collected from a patient who underwent chemoradiotherapy. The receptor's source is a human donor with HPV-associated anogenital cancer. The chain is built from TRBV7-8 and TRBJ1-6, with D uncertain. DNA for the CDR3: TGTGCCAGCAGCCTTGACGACTCCTATAATTCACCCCTCCACTTT. Protein: CASSLDDSYNSPLHF.